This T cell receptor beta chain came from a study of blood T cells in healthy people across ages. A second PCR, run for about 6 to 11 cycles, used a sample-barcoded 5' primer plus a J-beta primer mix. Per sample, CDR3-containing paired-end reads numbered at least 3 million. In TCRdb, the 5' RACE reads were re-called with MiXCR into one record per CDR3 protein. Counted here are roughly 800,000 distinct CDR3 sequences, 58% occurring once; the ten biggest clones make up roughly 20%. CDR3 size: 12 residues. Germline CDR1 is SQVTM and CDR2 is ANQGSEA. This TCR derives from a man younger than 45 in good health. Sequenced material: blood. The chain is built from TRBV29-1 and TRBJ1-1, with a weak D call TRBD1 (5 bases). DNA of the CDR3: TGCAGTATCGAACAGGTGGACTTTGAAGCTTTCTTT. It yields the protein CSIEQVDFEAFF.